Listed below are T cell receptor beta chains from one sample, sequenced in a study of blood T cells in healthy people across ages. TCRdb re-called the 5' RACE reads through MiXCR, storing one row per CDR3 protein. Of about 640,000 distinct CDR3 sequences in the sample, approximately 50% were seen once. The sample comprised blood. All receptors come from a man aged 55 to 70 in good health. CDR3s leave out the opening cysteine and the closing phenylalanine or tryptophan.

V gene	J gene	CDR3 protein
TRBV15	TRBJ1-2	ATSRRTGGHGYT
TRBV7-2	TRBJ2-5	ASSAVRTQY
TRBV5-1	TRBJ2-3	ASSLEDSRDTQY
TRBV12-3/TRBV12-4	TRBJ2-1	ASSTPGIEQF
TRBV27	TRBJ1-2	ASSPFGTGHGYT
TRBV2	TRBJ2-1	ASIGTGAHEQF
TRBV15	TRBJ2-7	ATSYPGNSYEQY
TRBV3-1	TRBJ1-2	ASSQDPRGYT
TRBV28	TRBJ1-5	ASVRALNQPQH
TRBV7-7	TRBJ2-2	ASSLVAGVNTGELF
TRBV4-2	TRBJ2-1	ASSQDAAGAYNEQF
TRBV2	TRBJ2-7	ASSEVTVSEQY
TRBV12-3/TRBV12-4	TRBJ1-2	ASSLFRQPNYGYT
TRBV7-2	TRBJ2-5	ASSSPFVETQY
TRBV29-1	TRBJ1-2	SVVRDRGGYGYT
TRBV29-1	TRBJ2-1	SVISGVAYNEQF
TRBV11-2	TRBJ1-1	ASSLVFDRKAF
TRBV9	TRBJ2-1	ASSVGAGDQF
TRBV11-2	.	ASSSGGGGTYEQY
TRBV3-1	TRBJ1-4	ASSQILGGIGYKLF
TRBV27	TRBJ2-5	ASSLYGQGAGETQY
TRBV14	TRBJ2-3	ASSQWTGPRTDTQY
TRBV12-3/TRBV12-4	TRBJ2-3	ASGEGLPADTQY
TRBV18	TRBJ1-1	ASSPQGAEAF
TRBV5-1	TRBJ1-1	ASSLGKTEAF
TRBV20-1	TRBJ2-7	SASPPDRRGAYEQY
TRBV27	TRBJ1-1	ASAPRVGTEAF
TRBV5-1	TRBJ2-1	ATTQGGPYKEQF
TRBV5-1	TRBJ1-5	ASRAGTGSNQPQH
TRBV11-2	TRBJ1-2	ASSPGGGGPNYGYT
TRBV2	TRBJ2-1	ASSGGKRGGPENEQF
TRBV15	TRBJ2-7	ATSRGFQTDYEQY
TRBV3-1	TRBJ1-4	ASRPGGNREKLF
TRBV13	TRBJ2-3	ASSTRTSGGGTDTQY
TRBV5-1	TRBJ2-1	ASTVAGSSYNEQF
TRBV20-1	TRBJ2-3	SARGASGSTDTQY